The 23 T cell receptor beta chains listed next were all sequenced from one sample in a study of blood T cells in healthy people across ages (dated by TCRdb to the mid-2010s). The library was built by means of 5' RACE. Sequencing was carried out with an Illumina HiSeq 2500. A second PCR of roughly 6 to 11 cycles was run with a J-beta primer mix and a sample-barcoded 5' primer. Using fastp trimming at Q25 and MiXCR clonotype assembly, TCRdb reanalyzed the public sequencing data and kept in-frame beta chains. CDR3 protein duplicates are merged, each entry listing the most common genes and DNA. Present in this sample are over a million distinct CDR3 sequences, roughly 45% of which were seen just once. The ten biggest clones cover approximately 7.9% of the sample. The sample was blood. These receptors came from a woman between 18 and 30 years old in good health.

The gene calls are TRBV9 and TRBJ2-7; D unresolved. In germline, CDR1 is SGDLS, CDR2 YYNGEE. The CDR3 is made up of 17 amino acids. V lost 0 bases and J lost 7, with 23 bases in between. The CDR3, as DNA: TGTGCCAGCAGCGTAGATCAGTACAGCGCCGTATACAATGAGCAGTACTTC. Translation gives CASSVDQYSAVYNEQYF.

The chain links TRBV6-6 to TRBJ1-1; D call uncertain. Germline V gives CDR1 MNHNY, CDR2 SVGAGI (reference sequence). Trimming took off 2 bases at V and 1 base at J, with 8 bases between the two ends. The CDR3 covers 14 residues. CDR3: CASSYPGSNTEAFF. The CDR3 region has the DNA TGTGCCAGCAGTTACCCCGGCTCGAACACTGAAGCTTTCTTT.

The chain recombines TRBV21-1 with TRBJ2-7. TRBV21-1 is a pseudogene locus. The CDR3 is 14 amino acids. CDR3 bases: TGTGCCGGCAGCTCGAGCAGGAGCTCCTACGAGCAGTACTTC. Translation gives CAGSSSRSSYEQYF.

A word on this clonotype: A single base separates this from a much larger clone, so it may be a read error. The chain is built from TRBV5-1 and TRBJ2-5; D ambiguous. The CDR3 has 13 amino acids. CDR1 is SGHRS, CDR2 YFSETQ, per germline. CDR3 DNA sequence: TGCGCCAGCAGCTTGACTAACAAGGAGACCCGGTACTTC. It translates to CASSLTNKETRYF. The whole variable domain, remainder taken from reference TRBV5-1 and TRBJ2-5, is KAGVTQTPRYLIKTRGQQVTLSCSPISGHRSVSWYQQTPGQGLQFLFEYFSETQRNKGNFPGRFSGRQFSNSRSEMNVSTLELGDSALYLCASSLTNKETRYFGPGTRLLVL.

Only a few counts were recorded for this clonotype. V usage is TRBV2 and J usage is TRBJ2-5; TRBD1 aligns across 7 bases. Germline CDR1 reads SNHLY; CDR2 reads FYNNEI. This CDR3 contains 14 residues. After removal of 5 bases from V and 3 bases from J, the junction contained 6 bases not matched to a gene. CDR3 loop: CASSFHTGEETQYF. DNA of the CDR3: TGTGCCAGCAGTTTCCATACAGGGGAAGAGACCCAGTACTTC. Complete variable domain (other parts from reference TRBV2 and TRBJ2-5): EPEVTQTPSHQVTQMGQEVILRCVPISNHLYFYWYRQILGQKVEFLVSFYNNEISEKSEIFDDQFSVERPDGSNFTLKIRSTKLEDSAMYFCASSFHTGEETQYFGPGTRLLVL.

There are a few counts of this clonotype. The rearrangement joins TRBV12-3 or TRBV12-4 to TRBJ2-5; 9 bases agree with TRBD2. Trimming at V came to 2 bases and at J to 5 bases, leaving 6 bases not matched to a gene. The CDR3 is made up of 15 amino acids. This CDR3 reads CASSLRLAGSETQYF. CDR3 bases: TGTGCCAGCAGTTTAAGGCTAGCGGGGAGCGAGACCCAGTACTTC.

This rearrangement joins TRBV14 to TRBJ2-1; D is perhaps TRBD2 (6 bases). This CDR3 comprises 15 residues. Trimming shortened V by 4 bases and J by 8 bases, and 18 bases separated the two germline ends. Germline V gene data show CDR1 as SGHDN and CDR2 as FVKESK. The CDR3 coding sequence is TGTGCCAGCAGCCCGTCCATCGGGGGTTGGGATGAGCAGTTCTTC. It codes for CASSPSIGGWDEQFF.

In its sample, this clonotype was seen a few times. The rearrangement links TRBV7-6 to TRBJ2-7; TRBD1 matches 7 bases. The germline V gene has CDR1 SGHVS and CDR2 FNYEAQ. The ends lost 5 bases at V and 4 bases at J; junction bases unmatched: 8. This CDR3 is built from 14 residues. The CDR3, as DNA: TGTGCCAGCAGCAACCAGAGGACAGGTTACGAGCAGTACTTC. Translating it yields CASSNQRTGYEQYF.

The V gene is TRBV5-5, the J gene TRBJ2-1; TRBD2 might be the D (5 bases). Trimming cost V 0 bases and J 3 bases, with 10 bases left between them. The CDR3 has 15 residues. Germline V gene lookup returns CDR1 SGHKS and CDR2 YYEKEE (reference sequence). The CDR3 DNA sequence: TGTGCCAGCAGCTTGGGGATTCGGGGCTACAATGAGCAGTTCTTC. Protein sequence: CASSLGIRGYNEQFF. The full variable domain, completed using reference TRBV5-5 and TRBJ2-1, is DAGVTQSPTHLIKTRGQQVTLRCSPISGHKSVSWYQQVLGQGPQFIFQYYEKEERGRGNFPDRFSARQFPNYSSELNVNALLLGDSALYLCASSLGIRGYNEQFFGPGTRLTVL.

The chain links TRBV5-1 to TRBJ1-4, with 10 bases aligning to TRBD1. Germline V gives CDR1 SGHRS, CDR2 YFSETQ. The CDR3 is made up of 15 amino acids. The V gene end was trimmed by 0 bases and the J gene end by 8 bases; junction bases not matched to a gene: 4. Here the CDR3 reads CASSLDGQGGEKLFF. The CDR3 bases are TGCGCCAGCAGCTTGGATGGACAGGGGGGAGAAAAACTGTTTTTT.

This chain uses TRBV27 with TRBJ1-1; D is possibly TRBD1 (6 bases). Germline-derived CDR1 and CDR2 are MNHEY and SMNVEV (reference sequence). CDR3 size: 13 residues. Trimming cost V 6 bases and J 1 base, with 9 bases left between them. CDR3: CASRWTANTEAFF. CDR3 sequence (DNA): TGTGCCAGCAGGTGGACAGCGAACACTGAAGCTTTCTTT.

CDR3 protein: CASSSAGVGQGGTEAFF. The CDR3 nucleotides read TGTGCCAGCAGCTCCGCCGGGGTGGGACAGGGTGGCACTGAAGCTTTCTTT. The V call is TRBV7-9, the J call TRBJ1-1, with TRBD1 identical over 9 bases. The germline V gene has CDR1 SEHNR and CDR2 FQNEAQ (reference sequence). The V and J ends lost 4 bases and 4 bases, in that order; junction bases with no gene match: 13. The CDR3 is 17 amino acids.

This clonotype was found many times. V usage is TRBV4-1 and J usage is TRBJ2-1, with 8 bases lining up with TRBD2. The germline V gene has CDR1 MGHRA and CDR2 YSYEKL. Unmatched junction bases numbered 9, after V lost 1 base and J lost 7 bases. The CDR3 is 16 amino acids. The CDR3 region has the DNA TGCGCCAGCAGCCAAGTAGGACGGGGGGGCGGGAATGAGCAGTTCTTC. This gives the protein CASSQVGRGGGNEQFF.

This clonotype was observed many times. The CDR3 DNA is TGTGCCATCAGTGAGTCGATTGCGGGGGACACCCCTTACGAGCAGTACTTC. The encoded protein is CAISESIAGDTPYEQYF. This sequence joins TRBV10-3 and TRBJ2-7; perhaps TRBD2 as D (7 bases). Germline V lookup: CDR1 ENHRY, CDR2 SYGVKD. The CDR3 is made up of 17 amino acids. V was cut by 0 bases and J by 4 bases, with 19 bases left in between.

V gene TRBV10-3 combines with J gene TRBJ2-2; 7 positions agree with TRBD2. The V and J ends lost 5 bases and 5 bases, in that order; junction bases with no gene match: 8. Germline CDR1 and CDR2: ENHRY and SYGVKD. The CDR3 is 15 amino acids. In DNA, the CDR3 is TGTGCCATCAGTAAATCAAAGCGGGAAACCGGGGAGCTGTTTTTT. This codes for CAISKSKRETGELFF.

As to this clonotype: At one of its ends the junction is not consistent with the germline gene, which may arise from a read error. J is TRBJ2-1 and V is TRBV7-3, with D unclear. Germline lookup yields CDR1 SGHTA and CDR2 FQGTGA. This CDR3 contains 14 residues. CDR3 DNA: TGTGCCAGCAGCACTGATCAACCGTACAATGGGCAGTTCTTC. Encoded protein: CASSTDQPYNGQFF.

The chain is built from TRBV5-1 and TRBJ1-2, with D perhaps matching TRBD1 (5 bases). V was trimmed by 1 base and J by 5 bases, leaving 9 bases between them. The CDR3 is made up of 13 amino acids. Germline CDR1 and CDR2: SGHRS and YFSETQ. Here the CDR3 DNA reads TGCGCCAGCAGCTTGTTGGACACGTATGGCTACACCTTC. This sequence encodes CASSLLDTYGYTF.

The chain uses TRBV29-1 and TRBJ2-4, with 9 positions matching TRBD1. The assigned J gene may be wrong: the sequence end matches TRBJ2-7 better. The germline CDR1 and CDR2 sequences are SQVTM and ANQGSEA. The CDR3 runs to 13 residues. The CDR3 DNA is TGCAGCGTTGATGGGACAGGGTTTAACGAGCAGTACTTC. Protein: CSVDGTGFNEQYF.

This clonotype was recorded only once. This chain uses TRBV27 with TRBJ1-1; 7 bases line up with TRBD1. Germline CDR1 and CDR2: MNHEY and SMNVEV (reference sequence). There are 14 residues in the CDR3. V trimming: 3 bases; J trimming: 2 bases; junction bases outside the gene matches: 3. The CDR3 spells CASSFGTDNTEAFF. For the CDR3, the DNA is TGTGCCAGCAGTTTTGGGACAGATAACACTGAAGCTTTCTTT.

At least ten counts were recorded for this clonotype. The chain has TRBV4-1 and TRBJ1-2; 8 bases are shared with TRBD1. This CDR3 has 16 residues. V shed 4 bases, J shed 6 bases, and the junction held 13 bases outside the gene matches. Germline assignment: CDR1 MGHRA and CDR2 YSYEKL. The CDR3 region has the DNA TGCGCCAGCAGCCCCTGGGGGACGGACAGGGTTAATGGCTACACCTTC. Encoded protein: CASSPWGTDRVNGYTF.

This clonotype was seen a handful of times. The chain combines TRBV5-1 with TRBJ2-5; D remains unclear. Germline loops: CDR1 SGHRS, CDR2 YFSETQ. Trimming left V 2 bases short and J 8 bases short, with 16 bases between. CDR3 length: 14 amino acids. CDR3 coding DNA: TGCGCCAGCAGCTTTTCGGGCCCAAGAGACACCCAGTACTTC. It is translated as CASSFSGPRDTQYF.

The chain couples TRBV20-1 to TRBJ1-1; D uncertain. Looked up from germline, CDR1 is DFQATT and CDR2 is SNEGSKA (reference sequence). The CDR3 runs to 15 residues. V gave up 1 base and J gave up 1 base, with 13 bases separating them. CDR3 nucleotides: TGCAGTGCTAGAGTTAGTAAAGGCCAGAACACTGAAGCTTTCTTT. Amino acid sequence: CSARVSKGQNTEAFF.

The chain has TRBV7-9 and TRBJ2-4; TRBD2 matches 9 bases. The ends lost 5 bases at V and 6 bases at J; junction bases unmatched: 5. The CDR3 is 14 residues long. Germline-derived CDR1 and CDR2 are SEHNR and FQNEAQ (reference sequence). The CDR3 nucleotides read TGTGCCAGCAGCGCAATAGCGGGGGTAAACATTCAGTACTTC. Translation: CASSAIAGVNIQYF.